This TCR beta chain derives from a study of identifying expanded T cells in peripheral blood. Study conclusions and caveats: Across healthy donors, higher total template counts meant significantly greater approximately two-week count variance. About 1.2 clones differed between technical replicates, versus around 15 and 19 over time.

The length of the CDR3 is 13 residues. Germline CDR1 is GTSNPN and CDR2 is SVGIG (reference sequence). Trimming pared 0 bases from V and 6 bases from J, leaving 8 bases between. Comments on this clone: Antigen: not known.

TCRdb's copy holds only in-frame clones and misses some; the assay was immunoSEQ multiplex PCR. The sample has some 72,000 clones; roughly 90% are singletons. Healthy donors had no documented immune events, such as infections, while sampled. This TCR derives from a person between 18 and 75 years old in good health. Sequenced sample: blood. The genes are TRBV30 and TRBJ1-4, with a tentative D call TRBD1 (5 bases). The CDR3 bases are TGTGCCTGGAGTGTGTCGGGGGATGAAAAACTGTTTTTT. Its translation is CAWSVSGDEKLFF.